These 5 T cell receptor beta chains share one sample of origin, sequenced in a study of blood T cells in healthy people across ages. For the second PCR, which ran for about 6 to 11 cycles, a sample-barcoded 5' primer and a J-beta primer mix were used. In TCRdb, the 5' RACE reads were re-called with MiXCR into one record per CDR3 protein. This table has 1.5 million to 2 million distinct CDR3 sequences, roughly 49% appearing once. The specimen was blood. These receptors all come from a woman aged 40-49 years in good health.

This chain joins TRBV20-1 and TRBJ1-5; tentatively, D is TRBD1 (5 bases). This CDR3 contains 13 residues. Trimming stripped 3 bases from V and 4 bases from J, with 10 bases between. CDR1 DFQATT and CDR2 SNEGSKA come from the germline V gene (reference sequence). CDR3 in DNA: TGCAGTGCTAGCCAGGACACTAATCAGCCCCAGCATTTT. Its translation: CSASQDTNQPQHF.

This chain connects TRBV5-1 to TRBJ2-5; TRBD1 aligns across 9 bases. The ends lost 4 bases at V and 1 base at J; junction bases unmatched: 8. Germline CDR1 is SGHRS and CDR2 is YFSETQ. The CDR3 contains 16 residues. CDR3 DNA sequence: TGCGCCAGCAGCCCCGACAGGGGGACTTTCCAAGAGACCCAGTACTTC. It is translated as CASSPDRGTFQETQYF.

This chain's CDR3 is CASSQDRDYSYEQYF. In nucleotides, the CDR3 is TGTGCCAGCAGCCAAGATAGGGACTACTCCTACGAGCAGTACTTC. This chain links TRBV4-2 with TRBJ2-1; 7 bases are shared with TRBD2. The J call may be mistaken, given a closer DNA end match to TRBJ2-7. The length of the CDR3 is 15 residues. Germline V lookup: CDR1 LGHNA, CDR2 YNFKEQ.

This chain connects TRBV29-1 to TRBJ1-4; 8 nucleotides match TRBD1. V lost 7 bases, J lost 4 bases, and 14 bases stayed unmatched. The germline CDR1 and CDR2 sequences are SQVTM and ANQGSEA. The CDR3 spans 16 residues. The CDR3 nucleotides read TGCAGCGCTGGACAGGGTTTGAGTCCTGATAATGAAAAACTGTTTTTT. As protein: CSAGQGLSPDNEKLFF.

The rearrangement joins TRBV29-1 to TRBJ2-5, with D maybe TRBD2 (5 bases). The V gene's germline CDR1 is SQVTM and CDR2 ANQGSEA. The CDR3 runs 14 residues. V lost 1 base to trimming and J lost 5 bases, with 14 bases between them. The CDR3 loop is CSVEGLTRAETQYF. The CDR3 bases are TGCAGCGTTGAAGGCCTAACTAGAGCTGAGACCCAGTACTTC.